This entry features one T cell receptor beta chain sequence. At one end the junction does not follow the germline gene, possibly because of a read error. The data stem from a study of blood T cells in healthy people across ages. CDR3 size: 12 residues. A second PCR of about 7 to 12 cycles used a sample-barcoded 5' primer and a J-beta primer mix. TCRdb itself ran the 5' RACE reads through MiXCR, one entry per CDR3 protein. The table records around 800,000 distinct CDR3 sequences, around 25% of them present only once. This sample was shared with a second study, whose subject was T cells of mothers and their children. That source reports: Added by the second PCR's M1S primer were sample barcodes and 2-4 random nucleotides.

The TCR sequence derives from a boy between 10 and 17 years old in good health. The sample was blood. The rearrangement joins TRBV12-3 or TRBV12-4 to TRBJ2-1; D is undetermined. The CDR3 sequence: CASSTDPYEKYF. The CDR3 bases are TGTGCCAGCAGTACGGACCCCTACGAGAAGTACTTC.